This is a list of T cell receptor beta chains from one sample in a study of blood T cell repertoires in COVID-19. TCRdb's table, derived via immunoSEQ multiplex PCR, lists solely in-frame clones and lacks some. The sample has about 78,000 clones, 77% seen once. The sequenced sample consisted of peripheral blood. The receptor source for this set is a human donor in a cohort sampled during active COVID-19. CDR3s include the opening cysteine and the closing phenylalanine or tryptophan. D genes are given only for firm matches. Clone size is given for some rows only: seen once, a few or many times, or a class if the clone is expanded.

TRBV11-2	TRBJ2-3	11	-	-	CASSLRGTQYF
TRBV9	TRBJ1-2	15	TRBD1	-	CASSAGTGGNYGYTF
TRBV28	TRBJ1-6	15	TRBD1	few	CASSGGTGWNSPLHF
TRBV7-2	TRBJ1-2	13	-	-	CASSGQTNYGYTF
TRBV4-3	TRBJ2-7	15	-	-	CASSQDGSGSYEQYF
TRBV7-9	TRBJ1-1	13	-	few	CASSLTVNTEAFF
TRBV27	TRBJ1-4	17	-	-	CASSSRVVGPTNEKLFF
TRBV12-3/TRBV12-4	TRBJ1-2	13	-	-	CASSLGGGYGYTF
TRBV5-6	TRBJ1-5	14	-	-	CASSGRFSNQPQHF
TRBV29-1	TRBJ1-2	12	TRBD1	-	CSVEFTGGDYTF
TRBV30	TRBJ1-4	13	-	once	CALRREANEKLFF
TRBV6-5	TRBJ2-7	16	TRBD2	-	CASSYSIGSGGAPQYF
TRBV27	TRBJ1-2	13	TRBD1	-	CASSSRDRDGYTF
TRBV7-9	TRBJ2-7	15	-	-	CASSLARQGSGEQYF
TRBV4-1	TRBJ2-2	18	-	-	CASSRRWVEASNTGELFF
TRBV5-6	TRBJ1-2	14	-	-	CASSPGPAERGYTF
TRBV7-2	TRBJ2-5	13	-	-	CASSSAVPETQYF
TRBV24-1	TRBJ2-7	15	TRBD1	once	CATSTTRDRTYEQYF
TRBV5-5	TRBJ1-4	15	TRBD1	-	CASSFFGDRDEKLFF
TRBV10-1	TRBJ1-1	13	-	few	CASSDRGNTEAFF
TRBV9	TRBJ1-2	18	TRBD1	-	CASSVADRGRGGAGGYTF
TRBV15	TRBJ2-1	15	-	-	CATSPGTQPYNEQFF
TRBV5-1	TRBJ2-5	15	TRBD2	-	CASSPGLGRGETQYF